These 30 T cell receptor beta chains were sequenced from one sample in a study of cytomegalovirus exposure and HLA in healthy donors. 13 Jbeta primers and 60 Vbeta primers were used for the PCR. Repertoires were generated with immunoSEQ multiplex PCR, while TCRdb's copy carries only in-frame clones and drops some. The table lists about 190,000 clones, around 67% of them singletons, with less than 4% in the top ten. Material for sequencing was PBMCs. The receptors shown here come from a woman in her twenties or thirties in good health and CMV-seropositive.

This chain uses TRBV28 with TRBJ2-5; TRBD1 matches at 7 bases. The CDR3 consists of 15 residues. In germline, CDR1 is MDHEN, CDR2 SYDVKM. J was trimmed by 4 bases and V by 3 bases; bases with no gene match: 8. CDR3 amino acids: CASSLRGGVGETQYF. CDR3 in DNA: TGTGCCAGCAGTTTGCGAGGGGGCGTTGGAGAGACCCAGTACTTC.

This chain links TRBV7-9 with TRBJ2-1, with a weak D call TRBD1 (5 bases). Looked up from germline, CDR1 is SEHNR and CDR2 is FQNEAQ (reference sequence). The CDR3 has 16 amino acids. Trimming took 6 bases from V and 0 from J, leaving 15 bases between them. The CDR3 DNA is TGTGCCAGCAGGGTAACGCAGGGAAGCTCCTACAATGAGCAGTTCTTC. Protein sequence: CASRVTQGSSYNEQFF.

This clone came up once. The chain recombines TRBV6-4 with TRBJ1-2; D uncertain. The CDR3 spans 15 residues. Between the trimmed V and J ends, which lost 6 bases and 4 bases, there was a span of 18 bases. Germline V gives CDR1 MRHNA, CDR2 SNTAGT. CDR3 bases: TGTGCCAGCAGCTCCGAAGGACGGGGAACCTATGGCTACACCTTC. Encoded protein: CASSSEGRGTYGYTF.

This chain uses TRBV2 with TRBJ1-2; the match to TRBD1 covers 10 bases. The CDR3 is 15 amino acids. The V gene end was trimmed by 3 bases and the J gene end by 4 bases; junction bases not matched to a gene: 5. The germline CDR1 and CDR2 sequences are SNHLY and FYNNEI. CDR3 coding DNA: TGTGCCAGCAGTGACGGACAGGGGGTTGGCTATGGCTACACCTTC. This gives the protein CASSDGQGVGYGYTF.

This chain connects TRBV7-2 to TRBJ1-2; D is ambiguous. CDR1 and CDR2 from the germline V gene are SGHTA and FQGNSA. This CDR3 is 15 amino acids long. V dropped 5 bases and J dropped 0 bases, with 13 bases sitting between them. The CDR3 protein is CASSTVLTANYGYTF. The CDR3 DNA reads TGTGCCAGCAGCACAGTTCTTACAGCTAACTATGGCTACACCTTC.

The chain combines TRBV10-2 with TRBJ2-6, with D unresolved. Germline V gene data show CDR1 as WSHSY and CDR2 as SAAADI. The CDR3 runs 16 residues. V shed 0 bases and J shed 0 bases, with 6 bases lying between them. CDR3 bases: TGCGCCAGCAGTGAGTCCCGGGTCTCTGGGGCCAACGTCCTGACTTTC. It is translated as CASSESRVSGANVLTF.

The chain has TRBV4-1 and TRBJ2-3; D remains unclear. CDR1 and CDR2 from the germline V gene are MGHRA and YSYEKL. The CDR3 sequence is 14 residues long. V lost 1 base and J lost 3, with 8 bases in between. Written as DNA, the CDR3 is TGCGCCAGCAGCCAAGTAGACAAAACAGATACGCAGTATTTT. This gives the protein CASSQVDKTDTQYF.

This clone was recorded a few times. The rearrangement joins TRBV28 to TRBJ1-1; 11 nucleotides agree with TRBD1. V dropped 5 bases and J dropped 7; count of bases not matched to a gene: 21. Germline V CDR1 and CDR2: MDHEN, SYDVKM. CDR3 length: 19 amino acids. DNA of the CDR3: TGTGCCAGCAGTAACCGGGGAGGCCGGGACAGGGGGACCTTAGGTGAAGCTTTCTTT. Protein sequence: CASSNRGGRDRGTLGEAFF.

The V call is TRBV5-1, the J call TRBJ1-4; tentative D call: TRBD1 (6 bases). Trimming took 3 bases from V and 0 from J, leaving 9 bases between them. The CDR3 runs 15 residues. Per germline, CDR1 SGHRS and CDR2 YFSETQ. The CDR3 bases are TGCGCCAGCAGCTCGGACAGTGCAACTAATGAAAAACTGTTTTTT. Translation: CASSSDSATNEKLFF.

For the CDR3, the DNA is TGTGCCAGCAGTTACGAACCGGGTGGCTCCTACAATGAGCAGTTCTTC. This translates into CASSYEPGGSYNEQFF. The chain is built from TRBV6-6 and TRBJ2-1; no reliable D call. Germline V CDR1 and CDR2: MNHNY, SVGAGI (reference sequence). The CDR3 consists of 16 residues. With 2 bases removed from V and 0 bases from J, the gap between germline ends came to 11 bases.

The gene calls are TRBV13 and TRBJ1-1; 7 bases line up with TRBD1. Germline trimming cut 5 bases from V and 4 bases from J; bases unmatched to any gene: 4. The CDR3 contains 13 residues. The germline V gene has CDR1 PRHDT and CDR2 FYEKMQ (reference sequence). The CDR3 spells CASSRGPSTEAFF. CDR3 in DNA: TGTGCCAGCAGCAGGGGGCCGAGCACTGAAGCTTTCTTT.

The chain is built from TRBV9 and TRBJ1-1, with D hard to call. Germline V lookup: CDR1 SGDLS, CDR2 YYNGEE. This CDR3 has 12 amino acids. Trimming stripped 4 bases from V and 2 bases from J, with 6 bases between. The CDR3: CASSPGNTEAFF. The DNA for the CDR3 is TGTGCCAGCAGCCCGGGTAACACTGAAGCTTTCTTT.

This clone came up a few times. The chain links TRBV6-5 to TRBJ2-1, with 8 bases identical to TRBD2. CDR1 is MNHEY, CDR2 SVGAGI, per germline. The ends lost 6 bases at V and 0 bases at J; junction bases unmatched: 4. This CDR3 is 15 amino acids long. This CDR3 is CASRPGTSSYNEQFF. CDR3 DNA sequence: TGTGCCAGCAGGCCCGGGACTAGCTCCTACAATGAGCAGTTCTTC.

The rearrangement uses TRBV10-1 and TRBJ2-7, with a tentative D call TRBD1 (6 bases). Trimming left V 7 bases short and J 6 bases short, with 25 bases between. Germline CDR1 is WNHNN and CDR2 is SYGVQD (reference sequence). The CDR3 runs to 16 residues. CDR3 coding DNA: TGCGCCAGCATACAGGGTGGTGGTTCTAGAACTCTCGAGCAGTACTTC. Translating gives CASIQGGGSRTLEQYF.

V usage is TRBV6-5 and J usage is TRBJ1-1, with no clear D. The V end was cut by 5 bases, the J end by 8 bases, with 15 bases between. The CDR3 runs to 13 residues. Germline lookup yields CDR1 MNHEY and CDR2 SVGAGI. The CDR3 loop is CASSEARAVEAFF. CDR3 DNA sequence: TGTGCCAGCAGTGAAGCGAGGGCGGTAGAAGCTTTCTTT.

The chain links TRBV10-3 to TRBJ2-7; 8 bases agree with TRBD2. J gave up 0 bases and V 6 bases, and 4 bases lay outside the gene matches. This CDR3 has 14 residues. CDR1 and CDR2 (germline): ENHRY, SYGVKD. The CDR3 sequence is CAISLSGISYEQYF. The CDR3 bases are TGTGCCATCAGCCTTAGCGGGATCTCCTACGAGCAGTACTTC.

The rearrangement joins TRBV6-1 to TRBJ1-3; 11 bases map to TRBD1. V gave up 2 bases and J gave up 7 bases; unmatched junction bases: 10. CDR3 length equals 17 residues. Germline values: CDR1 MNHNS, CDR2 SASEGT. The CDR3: CASSELGQGAIRNTIYF. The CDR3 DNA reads TGTGCCAGCAGTGAACTAGGACAGGGGGCGATTCGGAACACCATATATTTT.

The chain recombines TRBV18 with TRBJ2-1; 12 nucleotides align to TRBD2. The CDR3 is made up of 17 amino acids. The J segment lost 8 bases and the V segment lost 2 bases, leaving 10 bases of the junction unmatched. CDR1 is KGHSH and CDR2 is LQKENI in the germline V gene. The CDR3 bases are TGTGCCAGCTCACCAAGGACTAGCGGGATCCGCGGCGATGAGCAGTTCTTC. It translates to CASSPRTSGIRGDEQFF.

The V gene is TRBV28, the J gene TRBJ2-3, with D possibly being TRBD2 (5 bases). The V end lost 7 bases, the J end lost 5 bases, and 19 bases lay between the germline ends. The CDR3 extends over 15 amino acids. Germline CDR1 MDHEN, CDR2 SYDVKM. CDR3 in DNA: TGTGCCAGCAATACTATGAGAAGCGGAAAAGATACGCAGTATTTT. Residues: CASNTMRSGKDTQYF.

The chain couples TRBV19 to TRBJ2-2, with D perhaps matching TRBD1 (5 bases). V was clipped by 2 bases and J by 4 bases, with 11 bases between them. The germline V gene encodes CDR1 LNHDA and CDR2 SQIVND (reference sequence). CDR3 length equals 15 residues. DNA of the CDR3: TGTGCCAGTAGTATACAGGGAAGCCTCACCGGGGAGCTGTTTTTT. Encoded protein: CASSIQGSLTGELFF.

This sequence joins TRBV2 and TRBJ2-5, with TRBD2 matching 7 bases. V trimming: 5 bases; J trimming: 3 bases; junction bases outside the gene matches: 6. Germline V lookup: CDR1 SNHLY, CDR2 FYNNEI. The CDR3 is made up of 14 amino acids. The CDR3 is CASSSQRGKETQYF. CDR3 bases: TGTGCCAGCAGTTCTCAGCGGGGTAAAGAGACCCAGTACTTC.

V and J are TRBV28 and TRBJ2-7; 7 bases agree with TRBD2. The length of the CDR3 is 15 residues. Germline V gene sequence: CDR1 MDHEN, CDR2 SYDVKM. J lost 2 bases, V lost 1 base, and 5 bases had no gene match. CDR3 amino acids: CASSLSGGGPYEQYF. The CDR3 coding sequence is TGTGCCAGCAGTTTATCGGGGGGAGGCCCCTACGAGCAGTACTTC.

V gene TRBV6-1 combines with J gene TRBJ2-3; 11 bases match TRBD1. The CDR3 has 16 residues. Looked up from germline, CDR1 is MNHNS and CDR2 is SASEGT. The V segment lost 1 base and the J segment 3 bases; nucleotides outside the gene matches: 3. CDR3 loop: CASSEGTGGATDTQYF. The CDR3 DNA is TGTGCCAGCAGTGAAGGGACAGGGGGCGCGACAGATACGCAGTATTTT.

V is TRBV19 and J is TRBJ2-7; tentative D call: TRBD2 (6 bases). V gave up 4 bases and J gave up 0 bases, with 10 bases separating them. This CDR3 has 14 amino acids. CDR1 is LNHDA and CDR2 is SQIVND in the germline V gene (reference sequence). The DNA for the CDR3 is TGTGCCAGTAGTAATTTCGGGGGCTCCTACGAGCAGTACTTC. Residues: CASSNFGGSYEQYF.

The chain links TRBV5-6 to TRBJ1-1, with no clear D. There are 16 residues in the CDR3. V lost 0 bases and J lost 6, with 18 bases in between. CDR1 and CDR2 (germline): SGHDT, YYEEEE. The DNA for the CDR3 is TGTGCCAGCAGCTTGGAATGGCCCCCAAGAAACCCTGAAGCTTTCTTT. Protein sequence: CASSLEWPPRNPEAFF. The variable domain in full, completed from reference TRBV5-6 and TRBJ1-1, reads DAGVTQSPTHLIKTRGQQVTLRCSPKSGHDTVSWYQQALGQGPQFIFQYYEEEERQRGNFPDRFSGHQFPNYSSELNVNALLLGDSALYLCASSLEWPPRNPEAFFGQGTRLTVV.

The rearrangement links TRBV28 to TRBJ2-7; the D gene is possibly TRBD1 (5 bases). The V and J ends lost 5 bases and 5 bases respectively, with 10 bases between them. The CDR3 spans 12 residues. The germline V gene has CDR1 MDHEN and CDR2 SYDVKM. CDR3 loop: CASSPPGHEQYF. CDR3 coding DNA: TGTGCCAGCAGTCCCCCAGGGCACGAGCAGTACTTC.

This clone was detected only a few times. CDR3 amino acids: CASSLGGGGGHSYEQYF. For the CDR3, the DNA is TGTGCCAGCAGCTTGGGCGGTGGGGGGGGACACTCCTACGAGCAGTACTTC. The chain couples TRBV5-6 to TRBJ2-7; perhaps TRBD2 as D (7 bases). Germline-derived CDR1 and CDR2 are SGHDT and YYEEEE. This CDR3 has 17 residues. The germline V and J ends were trimmed by 0 bases and 0 bases, with 16 bases remaining between them.

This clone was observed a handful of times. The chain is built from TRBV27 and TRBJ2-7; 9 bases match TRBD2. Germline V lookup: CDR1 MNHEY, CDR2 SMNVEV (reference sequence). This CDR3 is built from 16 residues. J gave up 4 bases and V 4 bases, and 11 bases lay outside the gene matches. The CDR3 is CASSSIPGLARYEQYF. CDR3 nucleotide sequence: TGTGCCAGCAGTTCCATACCGGGACTAGCAAGGTACGAGCAGTACTTC.

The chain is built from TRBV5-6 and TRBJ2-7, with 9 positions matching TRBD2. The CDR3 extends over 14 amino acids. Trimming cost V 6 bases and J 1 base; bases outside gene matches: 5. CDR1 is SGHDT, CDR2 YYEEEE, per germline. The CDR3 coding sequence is TGTGCCAGCACCATTAGCGGGAGTTCCTACGAGCAGTACTTC. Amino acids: CASTISGSSYEQYF.

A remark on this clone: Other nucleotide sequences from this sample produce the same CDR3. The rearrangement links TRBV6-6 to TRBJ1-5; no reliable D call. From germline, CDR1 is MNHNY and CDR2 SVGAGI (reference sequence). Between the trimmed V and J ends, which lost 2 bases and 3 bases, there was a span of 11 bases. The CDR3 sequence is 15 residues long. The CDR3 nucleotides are TGTGCCAGCAGTTACGAACTGAATCTCAATCAGCCCCAGCATTTT. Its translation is CASSYELNLNQPQHF.